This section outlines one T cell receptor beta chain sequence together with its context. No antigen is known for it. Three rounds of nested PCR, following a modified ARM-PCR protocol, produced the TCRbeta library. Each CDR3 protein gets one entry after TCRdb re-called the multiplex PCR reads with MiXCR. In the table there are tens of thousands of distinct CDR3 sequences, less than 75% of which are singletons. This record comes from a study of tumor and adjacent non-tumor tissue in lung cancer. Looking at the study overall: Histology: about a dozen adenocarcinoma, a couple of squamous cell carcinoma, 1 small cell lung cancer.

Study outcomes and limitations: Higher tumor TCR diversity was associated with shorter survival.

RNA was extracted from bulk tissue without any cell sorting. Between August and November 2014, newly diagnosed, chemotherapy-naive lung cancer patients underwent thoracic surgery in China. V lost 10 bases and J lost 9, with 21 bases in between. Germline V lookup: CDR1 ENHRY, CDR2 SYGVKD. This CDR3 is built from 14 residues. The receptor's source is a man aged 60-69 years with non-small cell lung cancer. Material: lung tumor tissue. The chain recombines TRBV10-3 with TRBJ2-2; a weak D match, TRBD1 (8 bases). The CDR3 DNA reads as TGTGCCACATGGACAGGGAGGGGGACCTGGGAGCTGTTTTTT. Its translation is CATWTGRGTWELFF.